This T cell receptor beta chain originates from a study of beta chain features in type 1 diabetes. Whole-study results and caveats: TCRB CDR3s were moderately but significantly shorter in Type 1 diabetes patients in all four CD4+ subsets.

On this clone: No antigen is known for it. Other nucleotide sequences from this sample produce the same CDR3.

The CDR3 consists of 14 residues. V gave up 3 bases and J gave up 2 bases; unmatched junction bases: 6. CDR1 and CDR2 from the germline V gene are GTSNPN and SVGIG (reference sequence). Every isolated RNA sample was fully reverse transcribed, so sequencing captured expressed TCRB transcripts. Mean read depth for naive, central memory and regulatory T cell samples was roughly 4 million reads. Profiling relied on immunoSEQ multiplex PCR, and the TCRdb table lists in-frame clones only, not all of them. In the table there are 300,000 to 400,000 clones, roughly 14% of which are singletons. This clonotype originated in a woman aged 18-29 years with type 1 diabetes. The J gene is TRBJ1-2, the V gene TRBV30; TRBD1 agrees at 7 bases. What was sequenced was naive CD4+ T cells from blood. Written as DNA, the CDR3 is TGTGCCTGGAGGGGGACAGTAGCCAACTATGGCTACACCTTC. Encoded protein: CAWRGTVANYGYTF.